This is a list of T cell receptor beta chains from one sample in a study of blood T cell repertoires in COVID-19. Only in-frame clones appear in the TCRdb table, and some are missing; sequencing was by immunoSEQ multiplex PCR. The sample includes roughly 250,000 clones, roughly 90% of them seen just once. Material for sequencing was PBMCs or T cells enriched from blood (not recorded which). The origin of the receptors is a woman in her twenties or thirties with acute COVID-19. Each CDR3 is given without its conserved first and last residue. A D gene is named only where the DNA matches it firmly. Size tells how often a clone was seen (once, few, many) or the class of an expanded clone, and some rows leave it out.

d_call clone_size v_call cdr3_aa
- - TRBV7-8 ASSRAGREKLF
TRBD1 few TRBV19 ASSILGQGEKPQH
TRBD1 - TRBV13 ASSLGTGDDEQY
TRBD1 - TRBV10-3 AISDDRAAYEQY
- - TRBV28 ASSRGSSPLH
TRBD2 - TRBV7-3 ASSLMSGGVADTQY
- - TRBV30 AWSVNRVGNTEAF
- few TRBV5-1 ASSLMPGVGEKLF
TRBD1 - TRBV28 ASNPGQGSSPLH
- - TRBV30 AWSVERAQTANYGYT
- once TRBV21-1 ASSKFGGGELF
- few TRBV10-3 AISDEMAAGEKLF
TRBD2 - TRBV6-5 ASSPRSGRSYEQY
TRBD1 - TRBV9 ASSPRTGEIGELF
- - TRBV4-2 ASSQDSRQYGYT
- - TRBV7-2 ASSLAGSANEQF
TRBD1 - TRBV10-1 ASSESGESEGQGRGEAF
TRBD2 - TRBV9 ASSISSGSFNEQF
TRBD2 - TRBV28 ASLPSGRANEQF
- - TRBV6-2/TRBV6-3 ASSYSLFRGGQPQH
- - TRBV20-1 SAGDQVEGRDEQF
- once TRBV19 ASSKEGYSGNTIY
TRBD2 - TRBV2 ASRGGTSGPYEQY